The clone carrying this T cell receptor (beta chain) occurred many times. Its antigen is unidentified. The presence of a unique molecular identifier marked each TCR cDNA molecule. TCRdb itself ran the 5' RACE reads through MiXCR, one entry per CDR3 protein. The repertoire holds roughly 18,000 distinct CDR3 sequences, with 5.5% to 6% as singletons. The time point: sample taken at primary tumor resection. The donors, 70 or so patients with untreated early-stage non-small cell lung cancer, provided the samples. The input material, whole RNA from tumor, nontumor lung or frozen PBMC, was sequenced unsorted. Germline V gene sequence: CDR1 WSHSY, CDR2 SAAADI. The ends were cut back, 7 bases at V and 1 base at J, with 13 bases in the middle. The CDR3 contains 14 residues. This sample was included in a study of spatial heterogeneity in lung cancer. Whole-study findings and limits: Nonsynonymous mutations, ubiquitous and regional, were tracked respectively by counts of ubiquitous and regional expanded TCRs. Intratumoral expanded alpha and beta TCR counts were found to track tumor mutation counts.

This chain uses TRBV10-2 with TRBJ2-5; D unclear. The sample here was lung tumor tissue, taken at surgery. This clonotype originated in a female donor with early-stage non-small cell lung cancer. CDR3 in amino acids: CASTEGRSQETQYF. The CDR3 bases are TGCGCCAGCACCGAAGGGCGGTCCCAAGAGACCCAGTACTTC.